This passage covers 9 T cell receptor beta chains from one sample sequenced in a study of blood T cells in healthy people across ages (dated by TCRdb to about 2015). The method behind the library was 5' RACE. The sequencer listed for this sample is Illumina HiSeq 2500. A second roughly 7 to 11 cycle PCR used a sample-barcoded 5' primer and a J-beta primer mix. TCRdb trimmed the raw reads at Q25, called clones with MiXCR and kept productive beta chains. Rows with one shared CDR3 protein collapse into an entry with the most common genes and DNA. The sample table shows some 550,000 distinct CDR3 sequences, and 47% are seen once. The ten biggest clones cover roughly 25% of the sample. The material sequenced was blood. These receptors came from a man older than 75 in good health.

The rearrangement uses TRBV20-1 and TRBJ1-1; 7 bases are a match to TRBD1. Per the germline V gene, CDR1 is DFQATT and CDR2 is SNEGSKA (reference sequence). The CDR3 spans 12 residues. Trimming removed 3 bases from V and 8 bases from J; junction bases left unmatched: 6. The CDR3 loop reads CSARDPGQEAFF. CDR3 bases: TGCAGTGCTAGGGACCCGGGACAGGAAGCTTTCTTT.

The gene calls are TRBV5-1 and TRBJ2-5; D is possibly TRBD1 or TRBD2 (5 bases each). Germline CDR1 is SGHRS and CDR2 is YFSETQ. Trimming pared 4 bases from V and 2 bases from J, leaving 18 bases between. This CDR3 contains 16 residues. CDR3 nucleotide sequence: TGCGCCAGCAGCAGAACGTCCGGGACGGGACAAGAGACCCAGTACTTC. It yields the protein CASSRTSGTGQETQYF.

Points on this clonotype: One end of the junction does not line up with germline, which may come from a read error. V gene TRBV6-5 combines with J gene TRBJ1-2, with TRBD1 matching 7 bases. This CDR3 is built from 15 residues. Germline V lookup: CDR1 MNHEY, CDR2 SVGAGI. CDR3: CASSPGIGGADGYIF. Here the CDR3 DNA reads TGTGCCAGCAGCCCGGGGATAGGGGGCGCGGATGGCTACATCTTC.

The rearrangement links TRBV7-2 to TRBJ1-2; D is possibly TRBD1 (6 bases). The V end was cut by 1 base, the J end by 0 bases, with 9 bases between. The CDR3 is made up of 15 amino acids. Germline V gene lookup returns CDR1 SGHTA and CDR2 FQGNSA. The CDR3 DNA reads as TGTGCCAGCAGCTTAGAGGGGACAACTAACTATGGCTACACCTTC. It encodes CASSLEGTTNYGYTF.

The CDR3, as DNA: TGTGCCACCTTCGATGGGGCTAGCACAGATACGCAGTATTTT. Translation gives CATFDGASTDTQYF. J is TRBJ2-3 and V is TRBV24-1, with a possible D match to TRBD1 (5 bases). Germline CDR1 KGHDR, CDR2 SFDVKD. V gave up 9 bases and J gave up 0 bases, with 12 bases separating them. This CDR3 has 14 amino acids.

J is TRBJ2-2 and V is TRBV7-9; D not resolved. Germline V gene lookup returns CDR1 SEHNR and CDR2 FQNEAQ (reference sequence). The germline V and J ends were trimmed by 7 bases and 0 bases, with 6 bases remaining between them. The length of the CDR3 is 13 residues. The CDR3 loop is CASISTNTGELFF. DNA for the CDR3: TGTGCCAGCATTTCTACGAACACCGGGGAGCTGTTTTTT.

The chain joins TRBV7-9 to TRBJ2-5, with D perhaps TRBD1 (6 bases). The end of the DNA aligns better with TRBJ2-7, so the J call may be wrong. The CDR3 extends over 14 amino acids. CDR1 is SEHNR, CDR2 FQNEAQ, per germline (reference sequence). The CDR3 is CASSPRQDAYEQYF. The CDR3 DNA is TGTGCCAGCAGCCCACGACAGGATGCCTACGAGCAGTACTTC.

In DNA form, the CDR3 reads TGTGCCAGCAGCGCCGAGGACAGGCCCTACGAGCAGTACTTC. Protein sequence: CASSAEDRPYEQYF. The chain recombines TRBV9 with TRBJ2-7, with TRBD1 identical over 7 bases. Germline V lookup: CDR1 SGDLS, CDR2 YYNGEE. The CDR3 extends over 14 amino acids. The J segment lost 2 bases and the V segment lost 3 bases, leaving 5 bases of the junction unmatched.

The chain recombines TRBV20-1 with TRBJ1-5; no definite D call. Germline CDR1 is DFQATT and CDR2 is SNEGSKA (reference sequence). This CDR3 contains 13 residues. Trimming took 0 bases from V and 0 from J, leaving 3 bases between them. The CDR3: CSAREYSNQPQHF. The DNA for the CDR3 is TGCAGTGCTAGAGAATATAGCAATCAGCCCCAGCATTTT.